Each of the 23 T cell receptor beta chains below was sequenced from the same sample in a study of blood T cell repertoires in COVID-19. The table came from immunoSEQ multiplex PCR; TCRdb's copy has only in-frame clones and leaves some out. The sample consists of a few hundred thousand clones, 91% of them appearing once. What was sequenced was PBMCs or T cells enriched from blood (not recorded which). The receptors stem from a woman aged 40 to 50 who had been exposed to COVID-19.

For the CDR3, the DNA is TGTGCCACCAGTGATCCCGGGATTAACTATGGCTACACCTTC. This codes for CATSDPGINYGYTF. The V call is TRBV24-1, the J call TRBJ1-2; no clear D gene. Trimming took off 3 bases at V and 1 base at J, with 8 bases between the two ends. This CDR3 has 14 amino acids. Germline V gives CDR1 KGHDR, CDR2 SFDVKD.

In its sample, this clone was seen once. The J gene is TRBJ2-1, the V gene TRBV7-9; TRBD2 agrees at 12 bases. CDR1 and CDR2 from the germline V gene are SEHNR and FQNEAQ (reference sequence). The CDR3 contains 17 residues. The trim removed 3 bases at V and 5 bases at J, leaving 8 bases unmatched. The CDR3 spells CASSFSLAGGQNNEQFF. CDR3 nucleotides: TGTGCCAGCAGCTTTTCCCTAGCGGGGGGGCAGAACAATGAGCAGTTCTTC.

The chain couples TRBV29-1 to TRBJ1-2; TRBD1 agrees at 7 bases. Per germline, CDR1 SQVTM and CDR2 ANQGSEA. J was trimmed by 3 bases and V by 6 bases; bases with no gene match: 7. The CDR3 length is 13 residues. The CDR3 DNA sequence: TGCAGCGTCCACGGGACAGCGTACTATGGCTACACCTTC. The encoded protein is CSVHGTAYYGYTF.

A remark on this clone: Different DNA sequences within this sample yield the same CDR3. J is TRBJ1-6 and V is TRBV3-1 (or the pseudogene TRBV3-2); D possibly corresponds to TRBD1 (5 bases). Germline CDR1 is LGHDT and CDR2 is YNNKEL (reference sequence). V was trimmed by 0 bases and J by 9 bases, leaving 15 bases between them. The CDR3 length is 16 residues. The CDR3 sequence is CASSQDRGQGGSPLHF. In nucleotides, the CDR3 is TGTGCCAGCAGCCAAGATCGTGGGCAGGGAGGTTCACCCCTCCACTTT.

The CDR3 DNA reads TGTGCCAGCAGCTTCGGTGACTCCTACGAGCAGTACTTC. It encodes CASSFGDSYEQYF. This chain connects TRBV6-5 to TRBJ2-7; no reliable D call. CDR1 is MNHEY, CDR2 SVGAGI, per germline. The germline V and J ends were trimmed by 6 bases and 0 bases, with 9 bases remaining between them. The CDR3 is 13 amino acids.

This chain links TRBV11-2 with TRBJ2-5; perhaps TRBD2 as D (6 bases). The CDR3 has 16 amino acids. V shed 2 bases and J shed 1 base, with 14 bases lying between them. CDR1 is SGHAT, CDR2 FQNNGV, per germline. This CDR3 is CASSLLGGALQETQYF. The CDR3 region has the DNA TGTGCCAGCAGCTTACTAGGCGGGGCACTCCAAGAGACCCAGTACTTC.

The CDR3 is CASSSRGTSSSSGELFF. In nucleotides, the CDR3 is TGTGCCAGCAGCTCTAGGGGGACTAGTAGTTCGTCCGGGGAGCTGTTTTTT. The V and J genes are TRBV11-3 and TRBJ2-2; 8 bases map to TRBD2. The CDR3 loop spans 17 amino acids. The V gene's germline CDR1 is SGHNT and CDR2 YENEEA. J gave up 6 bases and V 4 bases, and 13 bases lay outside the gene matches.

V and J are TRBV18 and TRBJ2-1; the D is unclear. CDR1 and CDR2 from the germline V gene are KGHSH and LQKENI. This CDR3 region has 11 residues. V shed 3 bases and J shed 5 bases, with 2 bases lying between them. The CDR3 DNA follows: TGTGCCAGCTCACCCAACAATGAGCAGTTCTTC. Encoded protein: CASSPNNEQFF.

CDR3 residues: CASSPLGRGSGANVLTF. The CDR3 bases are TGTGCCAGCAGCCCTCTAGGAAGGGGCTCTGGGGCCAACGTCCTGACTTTC. This rearrangement joins TRBV6-2 or TRBV6-3 to TRBJ2-6, with D tentatively TRBD1 (5 bases). Germline CDR1 is MNHEY and CDR2 is SVGEGT. The CDR3 contains 17 residues. With 6 bases removed from V and 0 bases from J, the gap between germline ends came to 15 bases.

V is TRBV2 and J is TRBJ2-7; 10 bases match TRBD2. The CDR3 contains 17 residues. The V segment lost 8 bases and the J segment 0 bases; nucleotides outside the gene matches: 13. CDR1 is SNHLY, CDR2 FYNNEI, per germline. As DNA, the CDR3 is TGTGCCAGCCTAGAGACGCGACGGACTAGCGGCTCCTACGAGCAGTACTTC. This translates into CASLETRRTSGSYEQYF.

This chain links TRBV2 with TRBJ2-2; D is uncertain. CDR3 length equals 13 residues. CDR1 and CDR2 from the germline V gene are SNHLY and FYNNEI. Trimming took off 2 bases at V and 6 bases at J, with 7 bases between the two ends. Written as DNA, the CDR3 is TGTGCCAGCAGTGAATGGTTAGCCGGGGAGCTGTTTTTT. This encodes CASSEWLAGELFF.

CDR3 region: CASSLVGDGYTF. The CDR3 DNA reads as TGCGCCAGCAGCTTGGTAGGGGATGGCTACACCTTC. The rearrangement uses TRBV5-1 and TRBJ1-2; D possibly corresponds to TRBD1 (5 bases). Per the germline V gene, CDR1 is SGHRS and CDR2 is YFSETQ. There are 12 residues in the CDR3. V was shortened by 0 bases and J by 6 bases, with 6 bases between the two germline ends.

This chain links TRBV5-1 with TRBJ2-1, with TRBD1 matching 8 bases. The length of the CDR3 is 14 residues. Germline CDR1 and CDR2: SGHRS and YFSETQ. Trimming removed 4 bases from V and 6 bases from J; junction bases left unmatched: 6. CDR3 amino acids: CASSEGQGTNEQFF. CDR3 coding DNA: TGCGCCAGCAGCGAAGGACAGGGTACCAATGAGCAGTTCTTC. Combining the CDR3 with reference TRBV5-1 and TRBJ2-1 gives the whole variable domain KAGVTQTPRYLIKTRGQQVTLSCSPISGHRSVSWYQQTPGQGLQFLFEYFSETQRNKGNFPGRFSGRQFSNSRSEMNVSTLELGDSALYLCASSEGQGTNEQFFGPGTRLTVL.

The chain carries TRBV30 and TRBJ1-6; D unresolved. Deletions cut 4 bases from V and 7 bases from J, with 11 bases between. The CDR3 is 13 amino acids. Per germline, CDR1 GTSNPN and CDR2 SVGIG (reference sequence). CDR3 region: CAWKADGNSPLHF. DNA for the CDR3: TGTGCCTGGAAAGCGGACGGCAATTCACCCCTCCACTTT.

The V and J genes are TRBV11-2 and TRBJ2-1; the D gene is possibly TRBD1 (5 bases). V was cut by 3 bases and J by 4 bases, with 10 bases left in between. Germline V gene sequence: CDR1 SGHAT, CDR2 FQNNGV. CDR3 size: 14 residues. The CDR3 sequence: CASSLKQVYNEQFF. The CDR3 DNA reads TGTGCCAGCAGCTTGAAACAGGTATACAATGAGCAGTTCTTC.

The CDR3 reads CSVERGMNTEAFF. Here the CDR3 DNA reads TGCAGCGTTGAAAGGGGGATGAACACTGAAGCTTTCTTT. The chain links TRBV29-1 to TRBJ1-1; tentatively, D is TRBD1 (6 bases). CDR3 length: 13 residues. Germline V gene lookup returns CDR1 SQVTM and CDR2 ANQGSEA. Trimming removed 2 bases at V and 0 bases at J, with 7 bases between.

The chain has TRBV3-1 (or the pseudogene TRBV3-2) and TRBJ1-2, with D hard to call. The CDR3 is made up of 15 amino acids. Looked up from germline, CDR1 is LGHDT and CDR2 is YNNKEL (reference sequence). V was trimmed by 4 bases and J by 2 bases, leaving 14 bases between them. Here the CDR3 DNA reads TGTGCCAGCAGCCCGAACCTGAGAGGAAACTATGGCTACACCTTC. As protein: CASSPNLRGNYGYTF.

V gene TRBV9 combines with J gene TRBJ2-2; D not resolved. The germline V and J ends were trimmed by 1 base and 8 bases, with 3 bases remaining between them. The CDR3 has 11 residues. Germline CDR1 is SGDLS and CDR2 is YYNGEE. This CDR3 reads CASSVTGELFF. DNA for the CDR3: TGTGCCAGCAGCGTAACAGGGGAGCTGTTTTTT. The variable domain in full, with the rest retrieved from reference TRBV9 and TRBJ2-2, is DSGVTQTPKHLITATGQRVTLRCSPRSGDLSVYWYQQSLDQGLQFLIQYYNGEERAKGNILERFSAQQFPDLHSELNLSSLELGDSALYFCASSVTGELFFGEGSRLTVL.

The V call is TRBV7-9, the J call TRBJ2-1, with 11 bases lining up with TRBD1. J was trimmed by 7 bases and V by 6 bases; bases with no gene match: 8. CDR3 size: 15 residues. Germline lookup yields CDR1 SEHNR and CDR2 FQNEAQ (reference sequence). Here the CDR3 DNA reads TGTGCCAGCAGTCACCGGGACAGGGGGAGGAATGAGCAGTTCTTC. This codes for CASSHRDRGRNEQFF.

This chain connects TRBV5-1 to TRBJ2-3, with 8 bases identical to TRBD2. The CDR3 extends over 13 amino acids. Germline lookup yields CDR1 SGHRS and CDR2 YFSETQ. J lost 6 bases, V lost 2 bases, and 2 bases had no gene match. The CDR3 region has the DNA TGCGCCAGCAGCTTACGGGGGGGCGATACGCAGTATTTT. This translates into CASSLRGGDTQYF. Full variable domain (rest looked up from reference TRBV5-1 and TRBJ2-3): KAGVTQTPRYLIKTRGQQVTLSCSPISGHRSVSWYQQTPGQGLQFLFEYFSETQRNKGNFPGRFSGRQFSNSRSEMNVSTLELGDSALYLCASSLRGGDTQYFGPGTRLTVL.

Turning to this clone: The junction departs from the called germline gene at one end, perhaps through a read error. The rearrangement joins TRBV2 to TRBJ2-6; the match to TRBD1 covers 7 bases. The CDR3 has 12 residues. Germline V gene sequence: CDR1 SNHLY, CDR2 FYNNEI. The CDR3 bases are TGTGCCAGCAGTGAAAGGGGCAGGGGGTCCGCTTTC. Its protein product is CASSERGRGSAF.

The chain combines TRBV6-5 with TRBJ1-5; D remains unclear. With 0 bases removed from V and 7 bases from J, the gap between germline ends came to 10 bases. The CDR3 length is 14 residues. Per the germline V gene, CDR1 is MNHEY and CDR2 is SVGAGI. The CDR3 bases are TGTGCCAGCAGTTACTCGTACGGGATGCAGCCCCAGCATTTT. Its translation is CASSYSYGMQPQHF.

This chain connects TRBV11-2 to TRBJ1-1; 10 bases match TRBD1. Germline V gene lookup returns CDR1 SGHAT and CDR2 FQNNGV. V was clipped by 5 bases and J by 7 bases; unmatched bases: 19. This CDR3 contains 18 residues. The CDR3 DNA reads as TGTGCCAGCAGCCGATTCCGAGTGGGCGGGACAGGGGAGGTTGAAGCTTTCTTT. As protein: CASSRFRVGGTGEVEAFF.